The clone carrying this TCR beta chain occurred many times. Its antigen is still unknown. The sample comes from a study of regulatory T cells in long-lasting Graves disease. The study, taken as a whole, reports: Preferential use of TRBV28, TRBJ1-2 and TRBJ2-5 was seen in persistent disease. Rather than thyroid tissue, only peripheral blood underwent study. Persistent-disease Graves' patients showed less TCR diversity than new cases.

The CDR3 spans 12 residues. Trimming removed 5 bases from V and 6 bases from J, with 7 bases in between. Germline CDR1 is MNHNS and CDR2 is SASEGT. Time point noted: newly diagnosed GD, antithyroid drugs for less than 3 months. Preparation of the TCR library used RNA extracted from PBMCs. The TCR beta library used iRepertoire HTBI primers with Arm-PCR amplification of CDR3. TCRdb reprocessed the multiplex PCR reads via MiXCR and lists one record per CDR3 protein. The sample lists over 300,000 distinct CDR3 sequences; around 15% were seen once. The clonotype was recovered from a female donor with Graves disease. This specimen consisted of peripheral blood mononuclear cells (PBMCs), obtained at new diagnosis, from a patient treated with antithyroid drugs. The chain uses TRBV6-1 and TRBJ2-2; D is undetermined. CDR3 sequence: CASSPQPGELFF. DNA of the CDR3: TGTGCCAGCAGTCCACAACCCGGGGAGCTGTTTTTT.